These T cell receptor beta chains were read from a single sample in a study of blood T cells in healthy people across ages. TCRdb called the 5' RACE reads again in MiXCR, with one record for every CDR3 protein. The sample carries over a million distinct CDR3 sequences, less than 50% recorded once. The sequenced sample was blood. The receptors were sampled from a woman between 55 and 75 years old in good health. CDR3s include the opening cysteine and the closing phenylalanine or tryptophan. D genes are given only for firm matches. Clone size, where shown, is once, few, many, or a class for clones that have expanded.

cdr3_length,clone_size,d_call,v_call,j_call,cdr3_aa,cdr3_nt
15,few,TRBD2,TRBV20-1,TRBJ2-5,CSAEGTSGNQETQYF,TGCAGTGCTGAAGGGACTAGCGGGAATCAAGAGACCCAGTACTTC
13,-,TRBD1,TRBV7-9,TRBJ1-2,CASSSGQQYGYTF,TGTGCCAGCAGCTCGGGACAGCAGTATGGCTACACCTTC
16,-,-,TRBV14,TRBJ2-7,CASSQEGRHFPSEQYF,TGTGCCAGCAGCCAAGAGGGCCGACATTTTCCCTCCGAGCAGTACTTC
12,few,TRBD1,TRBV6-5,TRBJ1-2,CASRGQSYGYTF,TGTGCCAGCAGGGGACAGAGCTATGGCTACACCTTC
14,-,-,TRBV12-3/TRBV12-4,TRBJ1-5,CASSGLGASQPQHF,TGTGCCAGCAGTGGGTTGGGGGCGTCGCAGCCCCAGCATTTT
15,-,TRBD2,TRBV7-2,TRBJ2-5,CASSFNQRGYDEQYF,TGTGCCAGCAGCTTCAACCAGCGGGGCTATGATGAGCAGTACTTC
13,-,TRBD1,TRBV27,TRBJ1-2,CASSSIDRAGYTF,TGTGCCAGCAGTTCAATCGACAGGGCTGGCTACACCTTC
15,-,TRBD1,TRBV28,TRBJ2-7,CASRPYGQGFREQYF,TGTGCCAGCAGACCCTATGGACAGGGGTTTCGCGAGCAGTACTTC
15,few,TRBD2,TRBV2,TRBJ2-7,CASSEWVAGPYEQYF,TGTGCCAGCAGTGAGTGGGTAGCGGGACCCTACGAGCAGTACTTC
16,-,-,TRBV11-1,TRBJ2-5,CASSIRTGALQETQYF,TGTGCCAGCAGCATCCGGACGGGAGCGTTACAAGAGACCCAGTACTTC
15,-,-,TRBV12-1,TRBJ2-7,CASSPGLADLYEQYF,TGTGCCAGCAGCCCGGGACTAGCGGACCTCTACGAGCAGTACTTC
15,few,TRBD2,TRBV20-1,TRBJ2-7,CSARIVAGVSYEQYF,TGCAGTGCTAGAATTGTAGCGGGAGTATCCTACGAGCAGTACTTC
13,few,-,TRBV10-3,TRBJ1-1,CATREGPGTEAFF,TGTGCCACCCGGGAGGGGCCGGGAACTGAAGCTTTCTTT
14,-,-,TRBV27,TRBJ1-1,CASTTGTLNTEAFF,TGTGCCAGCACGACGGGCACATTGAACACTGAAGCTTTCTTT
15,-,-,TRBV10-2,TRBJ2-5,CASSEGYSLSREQYF,TGCGCCAGCAGTGAAGGGTACTCTCTCTCCAGGGAGCAGTACTTC
16,-,TRBD2,TRBV5-6,TRBJ2-5,CASSVTGTSGSKTQYF,TGTGCCAGCAGCGTAACCGGGACTAGCGGTTCAAAGACCCAGTACTTC
16,-,-,TRBV6-1,TRBJ2-3,CASSEGKSASTDTQYF,TGTGCCAGCAGTGAAGGGAAGAGTGCTAGCACAGATACGCAGTATTTT
18,once,TRBD2,TRBV5-1,TRBJ2-2,CASSSLVAGGGRTGELFF,TGCGCCAGCAGCTCTCTTGTAGCGGGAGGGGGACGAACCGGGGAGCTGTTTTTT
14,few,TRBD2,TRBV27,TRBJ2-7,CASSGGTSGNEQYF,TGTGCCAGCAGTGGGGGGACTAGCGGGAACGAGCAGTACTTC
16,-,-,TRBV20-1,TRBJ1-2,CSARDQVTANDYDYTF,TGCAGCGCTAGAGATCAAGTGACAGCAAATGACTATGACTACACCTTC
15,-,-,TRBV3-1,TRBJ2-4,CASSQESLRRYEQSF,TGTGCCAGCAGCCAAGAGTCACTCAGGAGGTACGAGCAGTCCTTC
14,-,-,TRBV28,TRBJ1-1,CASTSYRGGTEAFF,TGTGCCAGCACCTCTTATAGGGGTGGCACTGAAGCTTTCTTT
16,once,-,TRBV27,TRBJ1-2,CASSFWGAQSTKGYTF,TGTGCCAGCAGTTTTTGGGGGGCGCAGTCAACTAAAGGCTACACCTTC
15,-,TRBD1,TRBV5-6,TRBJ1-1,CASSNFDRANTEAFF,TGTGCCAGCAGTAACTTCGACAGGGCGAACACTGAAGCTTTCTTT
13,-,-,TRBV27,TRBJ2-7,CASSLNRLDEQYF,TGTGCCAGCAGTTTAAACCGTCTAGACGAGCAGTACTTC
14,-,-,TRBV3-1,TRBJ2-7,CASSRYTRSYEQYF,TGTGCCAGCAGCCGATACACTAGAAGCTACGAGCAGTACTTC
12,-,-,TRBV10-3,TRBJ2-3,CAISRELDTQYF,TGTGCCATCAGTCGAGAGCTGGATACGCAGTATTTT
14,few,-,TRBV29-1,TRBJ2-3,CSGAGRGAEDTQYF,TGCAGCGGGGCCGGGAGAGGGGCGGAGGATACGCAGTATTTT
14,-,-,TRBV12-3/TRBV12-4,TRBJ1-5,CASSFRSRNQPQHF,TGTGCCAGCAGTTTTCGTTCCCGTAATCAGCCCCAGCATTTT
17,-,-,TRBV28,TRBJ1-5,CASREDRYPSGNQPQHF,TGTGCCAGCAGAGAAGATAGATACCCCAGTGGCAATCAGCCCCAGCATTTT
17,once,-,TRBV4-1,TRBJ2-1,CASSQLTASDSYNEQFF,TGCGCCAGCAGCCAACTCACCGCTAGCGACTCCTACAATGAGCAGTTCTTC
17,few,TRBD2,TRBV25-1,TRBJ2-1,CASSEFPTSEGFNEQFF,TGTGCCAGCAGTGAATTCCCGACTAGCGAGGGTTTCAATGAGCAGTTCTTC
16,few,-,TRBV15,TRBJ2-7,CATSRDRRGRAYEQYF,TGTGCCACCAGCAGAGATCGTAGAGGGAGAGCCTACGAGCAGTACTTC
13,-,-,TRBV20-1,TRBJ2-7,CRYPRTGTYEQYF,TGCAGATATCCGAGGACGGGGACCTACGAGCAGTACTTC
13,-,-,TRBV15,TRBJ2-1,CATSKFRDNEQFF,TGTGCCACCAGCAAGTTTAGGGACAATGAGCAGTTCTTC
14,-,-,TRBV4-2,TRBJ2-2,CASSQDPDTGELFF,TGTGCCAGCAGCCAAGATCCGGACACCGGGGAGCTGTTTTTT
15,-,-,TRBV4-1,TRBJ2-1,CASSQVGGWVDEQFF,TGCGCCAGCAGCCAAGTGGGGGGCTGGGTGGATGAGCAGTTCTTC
17,-,-,TRBV20-1,TRBJ2-7,CSAIFFPKPGASYEQYF,TGCAGTGCTATTTTTTTCCCTAAGCCTGGAGCATCCTACGAGCAGTACTTC
16,-,-,TRBV5-6,TRBJ2-1,CASRVRGLSENNEQFF,TGTGCCAGCAGGGTGCGGGGACTCTCGGAAAACAATGAGCAGTTCTTC
14,many,-,TRBV20-1,TRBJ2-7,CSARRGAADYEQYF,TGCAGTGCCCGCAGAGGGGCAGCCGACTACGAGCAGTACTTC
12,-,-,TRBV10-3,TRBJ2-5,CAISESMDEQYF,TGTGCCATCAGTGAGTCGATGGATGAGCAGTACTTC
13,-,TRBD1,TRBV6-5,TRBJ2-3,CASSYSKGDRTYF,TGTGCCAGCAGTTACTCGAAGGGGGACAGAACGTATTTT
14,-,TRBD1,TRBV2,TRBJ1-4,CASQGGRGNEKLFF,TGTGCCAGCCAGGGGGGCCGCGGAAATGAAAAACTGTTTTTT
15,few,TRBD2,TRBV9,TRBJ2-7,CASSVGGRLSYEQYF,TGTGCCAGCAGCGTAGGCGGGAGGCTCTCCTACGAGCAGTACTTC
14,-,TRBD2,TRBV12-3/TRBV12-4,TRBJ2-7,CASTVAASGNEQYF,TGTGCCAGCACCGTAGCGGCTAGCGGCAATGAGCAGTACTTC
17,few,TRBD1,TRBV11-3,TRBJ2-6,CAARDSIRSSGANVLTF,TGTGCCGCCCGGGACAGCATTAGAAGCTCTGGGGCCAACGTCCTGACTTTC
14,-,-,TRBV27,TRBJ2-1,CASSLSPGPNEQFF,TGTGCCAGCAGTTTATCCCCCGGGCCAAATGAGCAGTTCTTC
14,-,TRBD1,TRBV20-1,TRBJ1-1,CSVTPGQLNTEAFF,TGCAGTGTCACCCCGGGACAGCTGAACACTGAAGCTTTCTTT
17,-,-,TRBV2,TRBJ2-7,CTSSDQPRQAAPYEQYF,TGTACCAGCAGTGACCAGCCCAGACAGGCCGCACCCTACGAGCAGTACTTC
13,-,TRBD2,TRBV20-1,TRBJ2-1,CSAITGGPYEQFF,TGCAGTGCGATAACGGGAGGGCCTTATGAGCAGTTCTTC